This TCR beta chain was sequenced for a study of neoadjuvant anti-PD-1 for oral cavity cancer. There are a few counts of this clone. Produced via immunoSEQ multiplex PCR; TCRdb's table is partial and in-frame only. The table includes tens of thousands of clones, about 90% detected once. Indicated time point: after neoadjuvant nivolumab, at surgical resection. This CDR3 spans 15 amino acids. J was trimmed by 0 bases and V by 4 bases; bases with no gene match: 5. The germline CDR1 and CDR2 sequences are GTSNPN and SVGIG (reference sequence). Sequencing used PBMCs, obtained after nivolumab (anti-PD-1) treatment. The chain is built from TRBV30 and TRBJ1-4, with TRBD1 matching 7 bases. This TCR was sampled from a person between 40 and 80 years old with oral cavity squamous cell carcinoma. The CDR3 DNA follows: TGTGCCTGGAACAGGGGAAGCGCAACTAATGAAAAACTGTTTTTT. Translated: CAWNRGSATNEKLFF.